This T cell receptor (beta chain) was identified in a study of cytomegalovirus exposure and HLA in healthy donors. Study-level results: In a later analysis, TCR beta V- and J-gene trimming showed a link to a missense DCLRE1C variant.

As for this clone: Its matching antigen is unknown.

The CDR3 runs 16 residues. CDR1 is MGHRA, CDR2 YSYEKL, per germline. Trimming pared 0 bases from V and 1 base from J, leaving 12 bases between. The study ran its PCR with 60 Vbeta and 13 Jbeta primers. Sequencing was performed with immunoSEQ multiplex PCR; in TCRdb, only in-frame clones are kept and a portion is missing. The repertoire holds 90,000 to 100,000 clones, with around two thirds as singletons. The receptor was derived from a male donor in good health and CMV-seronegative. V usage is TRBV4-1 and J usage is TRBJ1-2, with D perhaps TRBD1 (5 bases). The sequenced sample consisted of PBMCs. The CDR3 DNA is TGCGCCAGCAGCCAAGAGCGCAGGGTTAATAACTATGGCTACACCTTC. Translation gives CASSQERRVNNYGYTF.